Following are 25 T cell receptor beta chains from one sample sequenced in a study of spatial heterogeneity in lung cancer. TCRdb processed the 5' RACE reads anew with MiXCR; each CDR3 protein has one entry. This sample has 650 to 900 distinct CDR3 sequences, with around 54% found just once. Time point meaning: sample taken at primary tumor resection. TCRs were sequenced from unsorted whole RNA of tumor, nontumor lung or PBMC. The sequenced sample was PBMCs, obtained at surgery. Source of these receptors: a female donor with early-stage non-small cell lung cancer.

This clonotype was detected once. The library was built for alpha chains, so this beta chain is an off-target read and its size means little. The V gene is TRBV9, the J gene TRBJ2-1; D is perhaps TRBD1 or TRBD2 (5 bases each). Germline V lookup: CDR1 SGDLS, CDR2 YYNGEE. CDR3 length: 15 residues. Trimming left V 0 bases short and J 2 bases short, with 9 bases between. Here the CDR3 reads CASSVGPGPYNEQFF. CDR3 nucleotides: TGTGCCAGCAGCGTAGGTCCGGGGCCCTACAATGAGCAGTTCTTC.

Regarding this clonotype: Found in a library prepared for alpha chains, this beta chain is an off-target read, and its abundance has little meaning. The chain employs TRBV5-1 and TRBJ2-5, with 9 bases lining up with TRBD1. Per the germline V gene, CDR1 is SGHRS and CDR2 is YFSETQ. The CDR3 is 14 residues long. The J segment lost 2 bases and the V segment lost 4 bases, leaving 3 bases of the junction unmatched. The CDR3, as DNA: TGCGCCAGCAGCCTAGGGACAGGGCAAGAGACCCAGTACTTC. It codes for CASSLGTGQETQYF.

On this clonotype itself: This beta chain represents an off-target read in a library built for alpha chains; its size is of limited meaning. The chain recombines TRBV6-1 with TRBJ2-1; 8 bases line up with TRBD2. The CDR3 has 15 amino acids. Germline loops: CDR1 MNHNS, CDR2 SASEGT. V was pared by 1 base and J by 6 bases, with 5 bases of the junction left unmatched. The chain's CDR3 is CASSEDPAGVNEQFF. Written as DNA, the CDR3 is TGTGCCAGCAGTGAAGATCCAGCGGGAGTCAATGAGCAGTTCTTC.

Regarding this clonotype: This beta chain lies outside the target of a library built for alpha chains; its clone size means little. This chain connects TRBV20-1 to TRBJ2-7; unclear D gene. The CDR3 loop spans 14 amino acids. Between the trimmed V and J ends, which lost 0 bases and 3 bases, there was a span of 12 bases. Germline V lookup: CDR1 DFQATT, CDR2 SNEGSKA (reference sequence). CDR3 DNA: TGCAGTGCTAGAGATGCTAGATGGGACTACGAGCAGTACTTC. This gives the protein CSARDARWDYEQYF.

A note on this clonotype: With the library built for alpha chains, this beta chain is off target and its frequency is not meaningful. V is TRBV3-1 and J is TRBJ2-7; 12 nucleotides match TRBD1. Germline V gene lookup returns CDR1 LGHDT and CDR2 YNNKEL (reference sequence). CDR3 length: 14 amino acids. Unmatched junction bases numbered 6, after V lost 6 bases and J lost 6 bases. The CDR3 DNA reads TGTGCCAGCAGGCTCGGGACAGGGGGCTTCGAGCAGTACTTC. Its protein product is CASRLGTGGFEQYF.

A note on this clonotype: In a library made to pick up alpha chains, this beta chain is a stray read with a size that means little. This chain connects TRBV30 to TRBJ2-7; 11 nucleotides agree with TRBD1. The CDR3 runs to 15 residues. Per the germline V gene, CDR1 is GTSNPN and CDR2 is SVGIG (reference sequence). J was trimmed by 5 bases and V by 2 bases; bases with no gene match: 8. The CDR3 spells CAWSIGQGASHEQYF. As DNA, the CDR3 is TGTGCCTGGAGTATCGGACAGGGGGCGTCCCACGAGCAGTACTTC.

As regards this clonotype: The library was built for alpha chains, so this beta chain is an off-target read and its size means little. The V gene is TRBV12-3 or TRBV12-4, the J gene TRBJ2-5, with 14 bases matching TRBD2. V trimming: 5 bases; J trimming: 5 bases; junction bases outside the gene matches: 1. CDR3 length: 14 amino acids. The CDR3 reads CASSRLAGGETQYF. CDR3 nucleotide sequence: TGTGCCAGCAGTAGACTAGCGGGAGGGGAGACCCAGTACTTC.

A remark on this clonotype: The library was designed around alpha chains, so this beta chain is a stray read whose abundance carries little weight. The chain recombines TRBV4-3 with TRBJ2-7; a possible D gene is TRBD2 (6 bases). V gave up 0 bases and J gave up 2 bases, with 14 bases separating them. CDR3 length equals 16 residues. The germline V gene encodes CDR1 LGHNA and CDR2 YSLEER. The CDR3 here is CASSQEGAASAYEQYF. CDR3 in DNA: TGCGCCAGCAGCCAAGAGGGAGCGGCTAGCGCCTACGAGCAGTACTTC.

Concerning this clonotype: The library was built for alpha chains, so this beta chain is an off-target read and its size means little. This chain links TRBV19 with TRBJ2-2, with TRBD1 as a possible D gene (5 bases). Germline loops: CDR1 LNHDA, CDR2 SQIVND (reference sequence). The ends were cut back, 0 bases at V and 3 bases at J, with 11 bases in the middle. CDR3 size: 16 residues. The CDR3 is CASSIDYRKHTGELFF. CDR3 nucleotide sequence: TGTGCCAGTAGTATAGATTACAGGAAGCACACCGGGGAGCTGTTTTTT.

As to this clonotype: A library made for alpha chains picked up this beta chain off target, so its size means little. This CDR3 reads CASSLRTSSSSPLHF. CDR3 DNA: TGTGCCAGCAGCTTGAGAACCTCATCTAGTTCACCCCTCCACTTT. This sequence joins TRBV7-8 and TRBJ1-6; unclear D gene. The CDR3 runs 15 residues. V was pared by 3 bases and J by 9 bases, with 15 bases between. Germline values: CDR1 SGHVS, CDR2 FQNEAQ.

This clonotype is deemed hyperexpanded. This beta chain is off target for a library built for alpha chains, so its abundance means little. The V call is TRBV24-1, the J call TRBJ2-1, with 8 bases lining up with TRBD2. V dropped 1 base and J dropped 4; count of bases not matched to a gene: 14. The CDR3 totals 19 residues. Looked up from germline, CDR1 is KGHDR and CDR2 is SFDVKD. The CDR3: CATSDFRSGGRAPYNEQFF. The CDR3 nucleotides read TGTGCCACCAGTGATTTTCGGTCGGGGGGGAGGGCCCCGTACAATGAGCAGTTCTTC.

This clonotype ranks as hyperexpanded (1% or more). This beta chain is an off-target read within a library intended for alpha chains, so its frequency means little. V gene TRBV28 combines with J gene TRBJ1-6; 7 bases line up with TRBD1. This CDR3 has 13 amino acids. Germline V gene data show CDR1 as MDHEN and CDR2 as SYDVKM. V dropped 11 bases and J dropped 9; count of bases not matched to a gene: 10. For the CDR3, the DNA is TGTGCCGGTCGACAGGGAAATTCTTCACCCCTCCACTTT. Translation: CAGRQGNSSPLHF.

On this clonotype itself: The library was designed around alpha chains, so this beta chain is a stray read whose abundance carries little weight. This chain uses TRBV4-3 with TRBJ2-1; 8 bases align to TRBD2. V lost 0 bases, J lost 6 bases, and 7 bases stayed unmatched. This CDR3 region has 16 residues. Germline V lookup: CDR1 LGHNA, CDR2 YSLEER. CDR3 in amino acids: CASSQDRTSGRNEQFF. DNA for the CDR3: TGCGCCAGCAGCCAAGATAGAACTAGCGGCCGCAATGAGCAGTTCTTC.

For this clonotype: The library was built for alpha chains, so this beta chain is an off-target read and its size means little. J is TRBJ1-2 and V is TRBV7-9; 8 bases match TRBD1. The CDR3 length is 19 residues. Unmatched junction bases numbered 17, after V lost 4 bases and J lost 1 base. Germline V lookup: CDR1 SEHNR, CDR2 FQNEAQ (reference sequence). CDR3 sequence (DNA): TGTGCCAGCAGCTCGTCACTGGGACAGGACCTGGGGGTTAACTATGGCTACACCTTC. This encodes CASSSSLGQDLGVNYGYTF. The whole variable domain, filled in from reference TRBV7-9 and TRBJ1-2, reads DTGVSQNPRHKITKRGQNVTFRCDPISEHNRLYWYRQTLGQGPEFLTYFQNEAQLEKSRLLSDRFSAERPKGSFSTLEIQRTEQGDSAMYLCASSSSLGQDLGVNYGYTFGSGTRLTVV.

Regarding this clonotype: The size of this beta chain means little, since it is a stray read in a library made for alpha chains. The CDR3 is CASSQRQNTEAFF. The CDR3 coding sequence is TGTGCCAGCAGCCAGAGACAGAACACTGAAGCTTTCTTT. The chain links TRBV3-1 to TRBJ1-1; D ambiguous. V was pared by 3 bases and J by 1 base, with 6 bases between. Germline CDR1 reads LGHDT; CDR2 reads YNNKEL (reference sequence). CDR3 length: 13 amino acids.

This clonotype was observed a few times. The size of this beta chain means little, since it is a stray read in a library made for alpha chains. This rearrangement joins TRBV7-3 to TRBJ2-6; D is unclear. CDR3 length: 16 amino acids. Germline loops: CDR1 SGHTA, CDR2 FQGTGA. With 2 bases removed from V and 3 bases from J, the gap between germline ends came to 11 bases. Here the CDR3 reads CASSLGFLSGANVLTF. CDR3 sequence (DNA): TGTGCCAGCAGCTTAGGATTCTTGAGTGGGGCCAACGTCCTGACTTTC.

This clonotype has only a few counts. This beta chain is an off-target read within a library intended for alpha chains, so its frequency means little. V usage is TRBV6-2 or TRBV6-3 and J usage is TRBJ2-6, with D hard to call. The length of the CDR3 is 14 residues. From germline, CDR1 is MNHEY and CDR2 SVGEGT. Between the trimmed V and J ends, which lost 4 bases and 3 bases, there was a span of 7 bases. CDR3 sequence (DNA): TGTGCCAGCAGTTTCGCTTTTGGGGCCAACGTCCTGACTTTC. This codes for CASSFAFGANVLTF.

This clonotype occurred a few times. As an off-target read in a library built for alpha chains, this beta chain has a frequency of little significance. The chain couples TRBV5-6 to TRBJ2-7; 8 bases map to TRBD1. The CDR3 consists of 14 residues. J gave up 4 bases and V 2 bases, and 5 bases lay outside the gene matches. The germline V gene has CDR1 SGHDT and CDR2 YYEEEE. In DNA, the CDR3 is TGTGCCAGCAGCTTAGGCGACAGGGGTTACGAGCAGTACTTC. It is translated as CASSLGDRGYEQYF. The full variable domain, completed using reference TRBV5-6 and TRBJ2-7, is DAGVTQSPTHLIKTRGQQVTLRCSPKSGHDTVSWYQQALGQGPQFIFQYYEEEERQRGNFPDRFSGHQFPNYSSELNVNALLLGDSALYLCASSLGDRGYEQYFGPGTRLTVT.

On this clonotype itself: This beta chain turned up in a library designed for alpha chains; as an off-target read, its abundance says little. The rearrangement links TRBV7-2 to TRBJ2-1, with no clear D. The ends were cut back, 3 bases at V and 8 bases at J, with 11 bases in the middle. The CDR3 loop spans 13 amino acids. Germline V lookup: CDR1 SGHTA, CDR2 FQGNSA. The CDR3 DNA reads TGTGCCAGCAGCTTGGTACTCCTCGATGAGCAGTTCTTC. This codes for CASSLVLLDEQFF.

This clonotype turned up a few times. For a library built for alpha chains, this beta chain is a stray read; little rests on its size. The chain combines TRBV15 with TRBJ2-3; D gene unclear. This CDR3 has 11 residues. Looked up from germline, CDR1 is LNHNV and CDR2 is YYDKDF (reference sequence). Trimming left V 8 bases short and J 6 bases short, with 9 bases between. The CDR3 DNA follows: TGTGCCACCTTCTCCCGGGATACGCAGTATTTT. This codes for CATFSRDTQYF.

Concerning this clonotype: The library was prepared for alpha chains; this beta chain is a stray read, so its frequency means little. The chain combines TRBV24-1 with TRBJ2-1; the D gene is possibly TRBD1 (6 bases). The germline V gene encodes CDR1 KGHDR and CDR2 SFDVKD. This CDR3 contains 11 residues. Trimming left V 4 bases short and J 15 bases short, with 12 bases between. As DNA, the CDR3 is TGTGCCACCAGTGAAGGGGGAACCTGGTTCTTC. Protein product: CATSEGGTWFF.

This clonotype was seen more than once but under ten times. The size of this beta chain means little, since it is a stray read in a library made for alpha chains. The chain has TRBV18 and TRBJ2-7; 8 positions agree with TRBD1. This CDR3 spans 14 amino acids. The V segment lost 2 bases and the J segment 5 bases; nucleotides outside the gene matches: 5. Germline V lookup: CDR1 KGHSH, CDR2 LQKENI. CDR3 region: CASSPNLTGDEQYF. The CDR3 bases are TGTGCCAGCTCACCAAACCTGACAGGGGACGAGCAGTACTTC.

A remark on this clonotype: This beta chain came through as a stray read in a library set up for alpha chains, and its size says little. This chain uses TRBV11-1 with TRBJ2-3; the D gene is possibly TRBD2 (5 bases). The CDR3 is 14 amino acids. Germline V gene sequence: CDR1 SGHAT, CDR2 FQDESV (reference sequence). Deletions cut 8 bases from V and 3 bases from J, with 15 bases between. DNA for the CDR3: TGTGCCAGCGGGAGCCGCCAGAGGACAGATACGCAGTATTTT. Translating gives CASGSRQRTDTQYF. The variable domain in full, completed from reference TRBV11-1 and TRBJ2-3, reads EAEVAQSPRYKITEKSQAVAFWCDPISGHATLYWYRQILGQGPELLVQFQDESVVDDSQLPKDRFSAERLKGVDSTLKIQPAELGDSAMYLCASGSRQRTDTQYFGPGTRLTVL.

As concerns this clonotype: As an off-target read in a library built for alpha chains, this beta chain has a frequency of little significance. V is TRBV5-4 and J is TRBJ2-1, with 8 bases lining up with TRBD1. This CDR3 is 18 amino acids long. Trimming took 4 bases from V and 6 from J; bases not matched to a gene: 18. Germline V gene lookup returns CDR1 SGHNT and CDR2 YYREEE (reference sequence). The CDR3 spells CASSRHSGQGSIGNEQFF. CDR3 in DNA: TGTGCCAGCAGCCGCCACTCCGGACAGGGTTCAATCGGCAATGAGCAGTTCTTC. Variable domain in full (rest from reference TRBV5-4 and TRBJ2-1): ETGVTQSPTHLIKTRGQQVTLRCSSQSGHNTVSWYQQALGQGPQFIFQYYREEENGRGNFPPRFSGLQFPNYSSELNVNALELDDSALYLCASSRHSGQGSIGNEQFFGPGTRLTVL.

Notes on this clonotype: Since the library was made to target alpha chains, this beta chain is a stray read and its abundance is not meaningful. The chain links TRBV10-1 to TRBJ2-3; D ambiguous. The ends were cut back, 4 bases at V and 0 bases at J, with 8 bases in the middle. CDR3 length: 14 residues. CDR1 and CDR2 from the germline V gene are WNHNN and SYGVQD (reference sequence). CDR3 loop: CASSAPGSTDTQYF. The CDR3 DNA reads as TGCGCCAGCAGTGCCCCTGGCAGCACAGATACGCAGTATTTT.